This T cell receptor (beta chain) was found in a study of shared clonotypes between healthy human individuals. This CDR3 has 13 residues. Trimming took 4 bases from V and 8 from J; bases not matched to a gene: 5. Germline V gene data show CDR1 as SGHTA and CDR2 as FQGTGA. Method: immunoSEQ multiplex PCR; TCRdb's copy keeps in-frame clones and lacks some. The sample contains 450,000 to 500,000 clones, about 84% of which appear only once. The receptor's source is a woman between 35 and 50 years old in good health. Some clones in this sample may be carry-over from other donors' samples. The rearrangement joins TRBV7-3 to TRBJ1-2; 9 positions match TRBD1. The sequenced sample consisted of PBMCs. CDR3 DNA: TGTGCCAGCAGCTATGGACAGGGGTCAGGCTACACCTTC. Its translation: CASSYGQGSGYTF.